A selection of T cell receptor beta chains follows, all from one sample in a study of Ad26.COV2.S vaccination and SARS-CoV-2 variants. Only in-frame clones appear in the TCRdb table, and some are missing; sequencing was by immunoSEQ multiplex PCR. The table lists approximately 410,000 clones, 92% of them singletons. Sequenced here: peripheral blood, sampled in a trial of Ad26.COV2.S vaccine versus placebo. These receptor sequences come from a person between 18 and 60 years old who received the Ad26.COV2.S COVID-19 vaccine or a placebo. CDR3s include the opening cysteine and the closing phenylalanine or tryptophan. D genes are given only for firm matches. Clone size appears in some rows only: once, few, many, or a class for an expanded clone.

d_call j_call v_call clone_size cdr3_aa cdr3_nt
. TRBJ2-1 TRBV19 . CASSIVWLNNEQFF TGTGCCAGTAGTATAGTTTGGCTAAACAATGAGCAGTTCTTC
TRBD2 TRBJ2-3 TRBV5-5 once CASSLGPGPGGGTDTQYF TGTGCCAGCAGCTTGGGTCCGGGTCCGGGAGGGGGGACAGATACGCAGTATTTT
. TRBJ2-1 TRBV29-1 once CSVAGSSYNEQFF TGCAGCGTTGCAGGCAGTTCCTACAATGAGCAGTTCTTC
. TRBJ1-1 TRBV5-6 . CASSLAGAALTFF TGTGCCAGCAGCTTGGCAGGGGCGGCCCTGACTTTCTTT
TRBD1 TRBJ1-2 TRBV4-3 . CASSHAWTGDGYTF TGCGCCAGCAGCCATGCTTGGACAGGGGATGGCTACACCTTC
TRBD2 TRBJ2-1 TRBV9 . CASSLRLAGDYNEQFF TGTGCCAGCAGCCTAAGACTAGCGGGAGACTACAATGAGCAGTTCTTC
. TRBJ1-5 TRBV11-2 . CASSLQGGNQPQHF TGTGCCAGCAGCTTACAGGGAGGCAATCAGCCCCAGCATTTT
TRBD1 TRBJ2-2 TRBV4-3 . CASSQGTGGHTGELFF TGCGCCAGCAGCCAAGGGACAGGGGGTCACACCGGGGAGCTGTTTTTT
. TRBJ2-3 TRBV20-1 . CSASRPVVTDTQYF TGCAGTGCTAGTCGTCCGGTGGTGACAGATACGCAGTATTTT
. TRBJ2-5 TRBV6-2/TRBV6-3 . CASSTSSGPGMETQYF TGTGCCAGCAGTACAAGCAGCGGGCCAGGGATGGAGACCCAGTACTTC